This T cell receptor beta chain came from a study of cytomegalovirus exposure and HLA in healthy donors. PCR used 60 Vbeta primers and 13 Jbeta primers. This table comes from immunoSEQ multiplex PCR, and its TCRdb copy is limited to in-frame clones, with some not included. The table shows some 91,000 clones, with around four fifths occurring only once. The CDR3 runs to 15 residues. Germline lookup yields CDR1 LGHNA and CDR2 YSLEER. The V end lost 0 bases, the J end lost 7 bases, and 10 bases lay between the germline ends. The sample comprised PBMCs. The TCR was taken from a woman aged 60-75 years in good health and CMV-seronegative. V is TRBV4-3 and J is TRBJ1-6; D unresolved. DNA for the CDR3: TGCGCCAGCAGCCAAGAAATAGCACAAAATTCACCCCTCCACTTT. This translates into CASSQEIAQNSPLHF.